This TCR beta chain was retrieved from a study of neurological immune-mediated disorders. Per germline, CDR1 SEHNR and CDR2 FQNEAQ (reference sequence). Trimming removed 3 bases from V and 8 bases from J, with 10 bases in between. The CDR3 consists of 12 residues. MiXCR, run by TCRdb on the 5' RACE reads, gives a single entry per CDR3 protein. This sample has approximately 70,000 distinct CDR3 sequences, with about 5.1% found just once. This clonotype occurred many times. The chain joins TRBV7-9 to TRBJ1-1, with D uncertain. The TCR sequence derives from a woman in her 70s with multiple sclerosis. The sample was PBMCs. The CDR3 spells CASSLESREAFF. The CDR3 DNA sequence: TGTGCCAGCAGCTTGGAATCCAGGGAAGCTTTCTTT.